This record concerns one TCR beta chain sequence. Described time point: new active TB diagnosis, blood taken before or within 7 days of starting treatment. This record comes from a study of T cells in tuberculosis. Clones were read by immunoSEQ multiplex PCR, and TCRdb kept only the in-frame ones, dropping some. In the table there are approximately 22,000 clones, around 82% of which are singletons. The CDR3 extends over 13 amino acids. V was shortened by 4 bases and J by 6 bases, with 10 bases between the two germline ends. Germline V gene lookup returns CDR1 SGHDT and CDR2 YYEEEE. The TCR was taken from an adult with tuberculosis. Source: PBMCs, taken at tuberculosis diagnosis. The chain employs TRBV5-6 and TRBJ2-2; no clear D. The CDR3 DNA reads TGTGCCAGCAGCAAATTCGTCGCCGGGGAGCTGTTTTTT. As protein: CASSKFVAGELFF.